This TCR beta chain was recorded in a study of sequential checkpoint blockade in melanoma. Study at large: Patients were randomized 1:1 to nivolumab-then-ipilimumab or ipilimumab-then-nivolumab first-line. Maintenance nivolumab came after either treatment sequence.

Sequencing was performed with immunoSEQ multiplex PCR; in TCRdb, only in-frame clones are kept and a portion is missing. This table has tens of thousands of clones, more than 80% appearing once. Trimming cost V 6 bases and J 6 bases; bases outside gene matches: 4. Germline V gives CDR1 SNHLY, CDR2 FYNNEI. The CDR3 totals 14 residues. The treatment: randomized to nivolumab then ipilimumab (arm A) or the reverse (arm B). Sorted cells were live CD3+CD8+, lacking CD19 and CD56, from PBMCs. The chain links TRBV2 to TRBJ1-4, with 10 bases identical to TRBD1. Material: CD8+ T cells sorted from blood (inferred from file names), obtained from a patient given nivolumab and ipilimumab in sequence. This TCR was sampled from a human donor with melanoma. In nucleotides, the CDR3 is TGTGCCAGCAGAAGGACAGGGGGAGATGAAAAACTGTTTTTT. Amino acid sequence: CASRRTGGDEKLFF.